The 22 T cell receptor beta chains given below trace back to one sample, sequenced in a study of radiation and T cells in renal cell carcinoma. As to treatment: treatment-naive control, cytoreductive nephrectomy. The table came from immunoSEQ multiplex PCR; TCRdb's copy has only in-frame clones and leaves some out. The data contain around 15,000 clones, under 70% of them singletons. The specimen was tumor tissue, collected from a patient whose treatment was nephrectomy without radiotherapy. The source is a middle-aged man with renal cell carcinoma.

J is TRBJ1-5 and V is TRBV5-6; maybe TRBD1 (5 bases). In germline, CDR1 is SGHDT, CDR2 YYEEEE. The CDR3 has 14 amino acids. Between the trimmed V and J ends, which lost 4 bases and 0 bases, there was a span of 8 bases. The CDR3 loop is CASSGTGSNQPQHF. The DNA for the CDR3 is TGTGCCAGCAGCGGGACGGGTAGCAATCAGCCCCAGCATTTT.

This clone has a single count. The rearrangement uses TRBV15 and TRBJ2-6; no reliable D call. This CDR3 is built from 15 residues. The V and J ends lost 0 bases and 0 bases respectively, with 3 bases between them. In germline, CDR1 is LNHNV, CDR2 YYDKDF (reference sequence). The CDR3 spells CATSRDNSGANVLTF. The CDR3 coding sequence is TGTGCCACCAGCAGAGACAACTCTGGGGCCAACGTCCTGACTTTC.

V usage is TRBV7-2 and J usage is TRBJ1-1; perhaps TRBD1 as D (5 bases). CDR1 and CDR2 (germline): SGHTA, FQGNSA. This CDR3 is 14 amino acids long. V was cut by 2 bases and J by 5 bases, with 12 bases left in between. The DNA of the CDR3 is TGTGCCAGCAGCTTATATGGGGGTGCGACTGAAGCTTTCTTT. Translation: CASSLYGGATEAFF.

The chain carries TRBV14 and TRBJ1-2; 8 nucleotides align to TRBD1. The trim removed 4 bases at V and 3 bases at J, leaving 4 bases unmatched. The CDR3 extends over 14 amino acids. Germline lookup yields CDR1 SGHDN and CDR2 FVKESK. This CDR3 is CASSLAGGYYGYTF. The CDR3 region has the DNA TGTGCCAGCAGCCTCGCAGGGGGCTACTATGGCTACACCTTC.

J is TRBJ2-7 and V is TRBV28, with D possibly TRBD2 on 5 matching bases. V was cut by 2 bases and J by 0 bases, with 5 bases left in between. This CDR3 is built from 13 residues. Germline CDR1 is MDHEN and CDR2 is SYDVKM. The CDR3 region has the DNA TGTGCCAGCAGTTTAGGGAGCTCCTACGAGCAGTACTTC. Translated, it gives CASSLGSSYEQYF.

The rearrangement joins TRBV5-1 to TRBJ1-2; possible D gene TRBD1, 5 bases. Germline loops: CDR1 SGHRS, CDR2 YFSETQ. Trimming took 7 bases from V and 5 from J, leaving 12 bases between them. The CDR3 has 12 residues. The CDR3 spells CASGAPDYGYTF. CDR3 DNA: TGCGCCAGCGGGGCGCCGGATTATGGCTACACCTTC.

The V gene is TRBV5-7, the J gene TRBJ2-7; TRBD1 matches 9 bases. TRBV5-7 is an ORF; its function is uncertain. CDR3 length equals 16 residues. J gave up 2 bases and V 3 bases, and 9 bases lay outside the gene matches. DNA of the CDR3: TGTGCCAGCAGCTCGCCGGGACAGGGAGCCACCTACGAGCAGTACTTC. Protein sequence: CASSSPGQGATYEQYF.

This chain links TRBV5-4 with TRBJ2-6; 7 bases are a match to TRBD1. The CDR3 loop spans 14 amino acids. The germline CDR1 and CDR2 sequences are SGHNT and YYREEE (reference sequence). After removal of 10 bases from V and 0 bases from J, the junction contained 4 bases not matched to a gene. The CDR3 nucleotides are TGTGCCTACAGGGGTAACTCTGGGGCCAACGTCCTGACTTTC. Protein sequence: CAYRGNSGANVLTF.

The CDR3 bases are TGTGCCAGCAGTGTAAGGACCCCTGTGATAGAGACCCAGTACTTC. Protein sequence: CASSVRTPVIETQYF. This chain links TRBV6-1 with TRBJ2-5; D not resolved. CDR3 length: 15 residues. CDR1 and CDR2 (germline): MNHNS, SASEGT. The V end lost 4 bases, the J end lost 4 bases, and 16 bases lay between the germline ends.

By its share, this clone is medium-sized (0.01 to 0.1%). The chain joins TRBV4-1 to TRBJ1-2, with 8 bases lining up with TRBD1. The germline V gene encodes CDR1 MGHRA and CDR2 YSYEKL. Germline trimming cut 3 bases from V and 7 bases from J; bases unmatched to any gene: 7. CDR3 length: 14 amino acids. The CDR3 sequence: CASSHSTGASGYTF. CDR3 sequence (DNA): TGCGCCAGCAGCCATTCGACAGGGGCCTCTGGCTACACCTTC.

V usage is TRBV28 and J usage is TRBJ2-1; 7 bases match TRBD1. The V gene's germline CDR1 is MDHEN and CDR2 SYDVKM. This CDR3 has 15 amino acids. J gave up 5 bases and V 5 bases, and 9 bases lay outside the gene matches. The CDR3 nucleotides are TGTGCCAGCAGTCTGCTGGGGACAGAGGACAATGAGCAGTTCTTC. Translation gives CASSLLGTEDNEQFF.

This chain links TRBV4-1 with TRBJ2-7; D is ambiguous. The CDR3 covers 11 residues. Trimming removed 5 bases at V and 2 bases at J, with 4 bases between. Germline V lookup: CDR1 MGHRA, CDR2 YSYEKL. CDR3 sequence: CASSDTYEQYF. For the CDR3, the DNA is TGCGCCAGCAGCGATACCTACGAGCAGTACTTC.

This rearrangement joins TRBV5-4 to TRBJ1-1; a weak D match, TRBD1 (6 bases). V was cut by 5 bases and J by 4 bases, with 18 bases left in between. The CDR3 contains 15 residues. Germline V CDR1 and CDR2: SGHNT, YYREEE (reference sequence). In nucleotides, the CDR3 is TGTGCCAGCAGGTCCGGGGGCGCGGGGGGCACTGAAGCTTTCTTT. This translates into CASRSGGAGGTEAFF.

This sequence joins TRBV15 and TRBJ2-3, with 9 nucleotides matching TRBD2. Germline loops: CDR1 LNHNV, CDR2 YYDKDF (reference sequence). This CDR3 comprises 17 residues. V trimming: 1 base; J trimming: 2 bases; junction bases outside the gene matches: 7. The CDR3 coding sequence is TGTGCCACCAGCAGAGGGCTAGCGGGGACCCTCACAGATACGCAGTATTTT. Translating gives CATSRGLAGTLTDTQYF.

The chain carries TRBV5-4 and TRBJ2-3, with 10 bases matching TRBD2. The junction had 6 bases not matched to a gene; V was cut back by 5 bases and J by 3 bases. CDR1 SGHNT and CDR2 YYREEE come from the germline V gene (reference sequence). This CDR3 region has 15 residues. CDR3 residues: CASSILAGETDTQYF. DNA for the CDR3: TGTGCCAGCAGTATTCTAGCGGGGGAAACAGATACGCAGTATTTT.

V is TRBV27 and J is TRBJ1-6; 7 nucleotides align to TRBD1. Trimming cost V 4 bases and J 6 bases; bases outside gene matches: 6. The CDR3 length is 15 residues. Germline V CDR1 and CDR2: MNHEY, SMNVEV (reference sequence). CDR3 DNA: TGTGCCAGCAGTTCGCGACAGGGTGGTAATTCACCCCTCCACTTT. This sequence encodes CASSSRQGGNSPLHF.

The rearrangement joins TRBV18 to TRBJ2-5, with 11 nucleotides matching TRBD2. This CDR3 has 14 residues. The V gene's germline CDR1 is KGHSH and CDR2 LQKENI. With V trimmed by 3 bases and J by 4 bases, 1 base remained unmatched. The CDR3 DNA reads TGTGCCAGCTCACCCGGACTAGCGGGAGAGACCCAGTACTTC. It is translated as CASSPGLAGETQYF.

The table lists this clone with a few counts. This rearrangement joins TRBV20-1 to TRBJ1-1; D not certain. The V gene's germline CDR1 is DFQATT and CDR2 SNEGSKA (reference sequence). The CDR3 loop spans 11 amino acids. V lost 0 bases and J 6 bases, leaving 5 bases between the germline ends. CDR3 DNA sequence: TGCAGTGCTAGAGAAGTCTCTGAAGCTTTCTTT. This gives the protein CSAREVSEAFF.

The chain joins TRBV6-6 to TRBJ1-6; 10 bases are a match to TRBD1. CDR3 length: 15 residues. CDR1 and CDR2 from the germline V gene are MNHNY and SVGAGI (reference sequence). Trimming cost V 4 bases and J 8 bases; bases outside gene matches: 5. CDR3 sequence: CASSFTGTGDSPLHF. The CDR3, as DNA: TGTGCCAGCAGTTTTACCGGGACAGGGGATTCACCCCTCCACTTT.

This rearrangement joins TRBV6-4 to TRBJ2-6; 7 nucleotides line up with TRBD1. The V gene's germline CDR1 is MRHNA and CDR2 SNTAGT. This CDR3 is 16 amino acids long. V shed 2 bases and J 0 bases; nucleotides not matched to a gene: 1. In nucleotides, the CDR3 is TGTGCCAGCAGTGACGCAGGGGGCTCTGGGGCCAACGTCCTGACTTTC. This sequence encodes CASSDAGGSGANVLTF.

The chain combines TRBV11-1 with TRBJ1-1; tentative D call: TRBD1 (6 bases). V was cut by 5 bases and J by 4 bases, with 20 bases left in between. The CDR3 runs 16 residues. In germline, CDR1 is SGHAT, CDR2 FQDESV (reference sequence). The chain's CDR3 is CASSPQQQGGSTEAFF. CDR3 coding DNA: TGTGCCAGCAGCCCACAACAACAGGGAGGGAGCACTGAAGCTTTCTTT.

The chain joins TRBV10-1 to TRBJ2-1, with no clear D. This CDR3 contains 12 residues. Trimming removed 5 bases from V and 7 bases from J, with 9 bases in between. The germline V gene encodes CDR1 WNHNN and CDR2 SYGVQD (reference sequence). For the CDR3, the DNA is TGCGCCAGCAGTTCCCTTGGGAATGAGCAGTTCTTC. Amino acid sequence: CASSSLGNEQFF.